The 31 T cell receptor beta chains below all came from one sample that was sequenced in a study of blood T cell repertoires in COVID-19. Assay: immunoSEQ multiplex PCR; the TCRdb copy retains only in-frame clones and omits some. The sample includes approximately 260,000 clones, just under 90% seen only once; the top ten take over 3.5%. Material: peripheral blood. Every receptor here comes from a woman in her forties with acute or convalescent COVID-19.

The chain employs TRBV29-1 and TRBJ1-2; D ambiguous. Trimming removed 7 bases at V and 8 bases at J, with 8 bases between. CDR1 and CDR2 (germline): SQVTM, ANQGSEA. The length of the CDR3 is 9 residues. CDR3 protein: CSEREGYTF. As DNA, the CDR3 is TGCAGCGAGCGGGAGGGCTACACCTTC.

This clone appeared a single time. The V call is TRBV9, the J call TRBJ2-2; tentative D call: TRBD1 (6 bases). The CDR3 consists of 13 residues. V dropped 3 bases and J dropped 5 bases, with 8 bases sitting between them. Germline V lookup: CDR1 SGDLS, CDR2 YYNGEE. CDR3 sequence: CASSAGTTGELFF. The CDR3 region has the DNA TGTGCCAGCAGCGCCGGGACAACCGGGGAGCTGTTTTTT.

The rearrangement uses TRBV7-2 and TRBJ2-2; 7 nucleotides match TRBD1. Unmatched junction bases numbered 8, after V lost 1 base and J lost 3 bases. Germline CDR1 reads SGHTA; CDR2 reads FQGNSA. The CDR3 has 17 residues. CDR3: CASSLVSGTEYTGELFF. In nucleotides, the CDR3 is TGTGCCAGCAGCTTAGTATCCGGGACAGAGTACACCGGGGAGCTGTTTTTT. Variable domain in full (rest from reference TRBV7-2 and TRBJ2-2): GAGVSQSPSNKVTEKGKDVELRCDPISGHTALYWYRQSLGQGLEFLIYFQGNSAPDKSGLPSDRFSAERTGGSVSTLTIQRTQQEDSAVYLCASSLVSGTEYTGELFFGEGSRLTVL.

This clone was observed a handful of times. Mismatch with germline at one junction end may stem from a read error. The chain couples TRBV28 to TRBJ2-6; 7 nucleotides line up with TRBD1. Germline values: CDR1 MDHEN, CDR2 SYDVKM. CDR3 size: 17 residues. CDR3 sequence reads: CASTLGGSSAGANVLTF. DNA for the CDR3: TGTGCCAGCACTTTAGGGGGCTCCTCGGCAGGGGCCAACGTCCTGACTTTC.

This sequence joins TRBV2 and TRBJ1-1; D call uncertain. Trimming left V 6 bases short and J 1 base short, with 15 bases between. The CDR3 length is 15 residues. Germline V gene sequence: CDR1 SNHLY, CDR2 FYNNEI. The CDR3 DNA is TGTGCCAGCAGCCCCAAGGAGGTGAGGAACACTGAAGCTTTCTTT. Translation: CASSPKEVRNTEAFF.

For the CDR3, the DNA is TGTGCCAGCAGCTCTTACTATAGCGGGACCCAGTACTTC. Its protein product is CASSSYYSGTQYF. The chain combines TRBV5-6 with TRBJ2-5; D might be TRBD2 (6 bases). The CDR3 runs 13 residues. Looked up from germline, CDR1 is SGHDT and CDR2 is YYEEEE. Trimming stripped 3 bases from V and 7 bases from J, with 13 bases between.

The chain employs TRBV21-1 and TRBJ1-1; the table names TRBD1, a call not compared with the DNA. TRBV21-1 is tagged as a pseudogene. The CDR3 has 15 amino acids. CDR3 sequence (DNA): TGTGCCAGCAGTCGCGCTTCAGGGTCCCCCCGGAGTGCTTTCTTT. Translated, it gives CASSRASGSPRSAFF.

The CDR3 DNA follows: TGTGCCTCACGGGGGCAGGGGGAAGAAAAACTGTTTTTT. As protein: CASRGQGEEKLFF. The chain combines TRBV30 with TRBJ1-4; 7 nucleotides agree with TRBD1. Germline V gene lookup returns CDR1 GTSNPN and CDR2 SVGIG (reference sequence). V was pared by 7 bases and J by 8 bases, with 10 bases of the junction left unmatched. The CDR3 loop spans 13 amino acids.

The chain employs TRBV5-6 and TRBJ2-7; 7 positions match TRBD1. The CDR3 spans 14 residues. V was clipped by 3 bases and J by 2 bases; unmatched bases: 5. Germline CDR1 and CDR2: SGHDT and YYEEEE. CDR3 nucleotide sequence: TGTGCCAGCAGCTGGGGGACAGTACCCTACGAGCAGTACGTC. This codes for CASSWGTVPYEQYV.

V gene TRBV11-2 combines with J gene TRBJ1-5; 7 bases fit TRBD1. The CDR3 sequence is 16 residues long. The germline V gene encodes CDR1 SGHAT and CDR2 FQNNGV. V was clipped by 3 bases and J by 1 base; unmatched bases: 6. The CDR3 loop reads CASSFGQGGSNQPQHF. The CDR3 DNA reads TGTGCCAGCAGCTTTGGCCAGGGGGGAAGCAATCAGCCCCAGCATTTT.

This chain joins TRBV6-6 and TRBJ2-3, with 7 positions matching TRBD1. The CDR3 sequence is 16 residues long. V trimming: 6 bases; J trimming: 5 bases; junction bases outside the gene matches: 14. CDR1 is MNHNY, CDR2 SVGAGI, per germline (reference sequence). This chain's CDR3 is CASRRRQGAGEDTQYF. The CDR3 coding sequence is TGTGCCAGCAGACGAAGACAGGGCGCAGGGGAAGATACGCAGTATTTT.

The genes are TRBV6-5 and TRBJ2-1, with 9 bases aligning to TRBD1. The J segment lost 7 bases and the V segment lost 2 bases, leaving 9 bases of the junction unmatched. Germline CDR1 MNHEY, CDR2 SVGAGI. The CDR3 sequence is 16 residues long. The CDR3 protein is CASSYTPGQGRNEQFF. The CDR3 nucleotides are TGTGCCAGCAGTTACACCCCGGGACAGGGTAGGAATGAGCAGTTCTTC.

V is TRBV4-1 and J is TRBJ1-1, with D perhaps TRBD1 (5 bases). The germline V and J ends were trimmed by 1 base and 4 bases, with 10 bases remaining between them. The CDR3 sequence is 14 residues long. CDR1 and CDR2 (germline): MGHRA, YSYEKL. The CDR3 DNA is TGCGCCAGCAGCCAAGCTTGGGGGGTCACTGAAGCTTTCTTT. It encodes CASSQAWGVTEAFF.

The chain links TRBV19 to TRBJ1-4, with 10 nucleotides matching TRBD1. With V trimmed by 7 bases and J by 3 bases, 11 bases remained unmatched. Germline-derived CDR1 and CDR2 are LNHDA and SQIVND (reference sequence). CDR3 size: 17 residues. In DNA, the CDR3 is TGTGCCAGTACCCCACTCGGACAGGGGGGACCTAATGAAAAACTGTTTTTT. Its protein product is CASTPLGQGGPNEKLFF.

The chain employs TRBV25-1 and TRBJ2-5, with 11 bases aligning to TRBD1. The CDR3 covers 15 residues. Trimming cost V 2 bases and J 4 bases; bases outside gene matches: 3. Germline loops: CDR1 MGHDK, CDR2 SYGVNS. The CDR3 here is CASSERGQGVETQYF. Written as DNA, the CDR3 is TGTGCCAGCAGTGAAAGGGGACAGGGGGTAGAGACCCAGTACTTC.

The chain links TRBV11-2 to TRBJ2-2; no clear D. Trimming removed 2 bases from V and 4 bases from J, with 8 bases in between. Germline assignment: CDR1 SGHAT and CDR2 FQNNGV. The CDR3 loop spans 14 amino acids. The CDR3 nucleotides read TGTGCCAGCAGCTTATCTCATAGCACCGGGGAGCTGTTTTTT. Amino acid sequence: CASSLSHSTGELFF. The complete variable domain, with remaining parts taken from reference TRBV11-2 and TRBJ2-2, reads EAGVAQSPRYKIIEKRQSVAFWCNPISGHATLYWYQQILGQGPKLLIQFQNNGVVDDSQLPKDRFSAERLKGVDSTLKIQPAKLEDSAVYLCASSLSHSTGELFFGEGSRLTVL.

This chain joins TRBV4-2 and TRBJ2-3, with 9 positions matching TRBD2. The CDR3 totals 15 residues. Per germline, CDR1 LGHNA and CDR2 YNFKEQ. V lost 0 bases to trimming and J lost 6 bases; unmatched junction nucleotides: 4. This CDR3 reads CASSQERGGPDTQYF. CDR3 nucleotide sequence: TGTGCCAGCAGCCAAGAGCGGGGGGGCCCCGATACGCAGTATTTT.

V is TRBV12-3 or TRBV12-4 and J is TRBJ1-1; perhaps TRBD1 as D (5 bases). V lost 5 bases and J lost 8, with 15 bases in between. The CDR3 length is 13 residues. CDR3 sequence (DNA): TGTGCCAGCAGTGCCTGGAGGAGGGACGAAGCTTTCTTT. Translation: CASSAWRRDEAFF.

This chain connects TRBV15 to TRBJ1-6, with 8 nucleotides matching TRBD1. Losses at the gene ends were 2 bases for V and 7 bases for J; bases not matched to a gene: 4. The CDR3 is 15 residues long. CDR1 is LNHNV, CDR2 YYDKDF, per germline (reference sequence). The CDR3 loop reads CATSRLGQDNSPLHF. As DNA, the CDR3 is TGTGCCACCAGCAGACTGGGACAGGACAATTCACCCCTCCACTTT. Filled out from reference TRBV15 and TRBJ1-6, the complete variable domain reads DAMVIQNPRYQVTQFGKPVTLSCSQTLNHNVMYWYQQKSSQAPKLLFHYYDKDFNNEADTPDNFQSRRPNTSFCFLDIRSPGLGDTAMYLCATSRLGQDNSPLHFGNGTRLTVT.

Concerning this clone: Other DNA sequences in this specimen translate into the identical CDR3. This chain links TRBV5-1 with TRBJ1-2; maybe TRBD1 (5 bases). The V gene's germline CDR1 is SGHRS and CDR2 YFSETQ. V was cut by 0 bases and J by 6 bases, with 12 bases left in between. This CDR3 region has 14 residues. CDR3 protein: CASSLAGQGDGYTF. The CDR3 nucleotides read TGCGCCAGCAGCTTGGCCGGCCAGGGTGATGGCTACACCTTC.

The chain is built from TRBV27 and TRBJ1-5; D gene unclear. V lost 5 bases and J 0 bases, leaving 20 bases between the germline ends. The CDR3 has 18 amino acids. Germline V gene lookup returns CDR1 MNHEY and CDR2 SMNVEV (reference sequence). CDR3 DNA: TGTGCCAGCAGTCCAGTCAGAGGACGCGACTATAGCAATCAGCCCCAGCATTTT. As protein: CASSPVRGRDYSNQPQHF.

The V gene is TRBV3-1 (or the pseudogene TRBV3-2), the J gene TRBJ1-1; no firm D call. V was trimmed by 1 base and J by 1 base, leaving 7 bases between them. The V gene's germline CDR1 is LGHDT and CDR2 YNNKEL (reference sequence). The CDR3 spans 14 residues. CDR3 amino acids: CASSQAGTNTEAFF. CDR3 nucleotides: TGTGCCAGCAGCCAAGCTGGCACGAACACTGAAGCTTTCTTT.

This chain links TRBV5-6 with TRBJ1-2; D is unclear. The CDR3 sequence is 16 residues long. V lost 4 bases to trimming and J lost 0 bases, with 16 bases between them. Germline lookup yields CDR1 SGHDT and CDR2 YYEEEE. The CDR3 nucleotides read TGTGCCAGCAGCCCCAACCCCGGGTCAGCTAACTATGGCTACACCTTC. It codes for CASSPNPGSANYGYTF.

The rearrangement links TRBV7-6 to TRBJ2-1; D may be TRBD2 (5 bases). The CDR3 contains 16 residues. Germline V CDR1 and CDR2: SGHVS, FNYEAQ. With 2 bases removed from V and 0 bases from J, the gap between germline ends came to 11 bases. CDR3 residues: CASSLWGESSYNEQFF. As DNA, the CDR3 is TGTGCCAGCAGCTTATGGGGAGAAAGCTCCTACAATGAGCAGTTCTTC.

The chain uses TRBV19 and TRBJ1-3; D may be TRBD1 (6 bases). V was cut by 1 base and J by 0 bases, with 13 bases left in between. Germline values: CDR1 LNHDA, CDR2 SQIVND (reference sequence). The CDR3 is 17 amino acids. As DNA, the CDR3 is TGTGCCAGTAGTATAGTTTGGACAGACTTCTCTGGAAACACCATATATTTT. Encoded protein: CASSIVWTDFSGNTIYF.

The genes are TRBV7-3 and TRBJ2-5, with TRBD1 matching 9 bases. Germline V gene data show CDR1 as SGHTA and CDR2 as FQGTGA. V was pared by 5 bases and J by 4 bases, with 2 bases of the junction left unmatched. This CDR3 is 13 amino acids long. The CDR3 loop is CASSVTGGETQYF. In nucleotides, the CDR3 is TGTGCCAGCAGCGTGACAGGGGGAGAGACCCAGTACTTC.

The CDR3 region is CASSLTRTSGGITDTQYF. CDR3 DNA sequence: TGCGCCAGCAGCTTAACTCGGACTAGCGGGGGGATCACAGATACGCAGTATTTT. The rearrangement uses TRBV5-1 and TRBJ2-3; 14 nucleotides align to TRBD2. V was clipped by 2 bases and J by 2 bases; unmatched bases: 7. Looked up from germline, CDR1 is SGHRS and CDR2 is YFSETQ. The CDR3 has 18 amino acids.

The count of this clone is one. This rearrangement joins TRBV7-9 to TRBJ1-6, with 10 bases matching TRBD1. The germline gives CDR1 SEHNR, CDR2 FQNEAQ (reference sequence). Trimming removed 5 bases from V and 6 bases from J; junction bases left unmatched: 13. The CDR3 totals 18 residues. CDR3 loop: CASSPSRGQGQANSPLHF. As DNA, the CDR3 is TGTGCCAGCAGCCCGAGTAGGGGACAGGGGCAAGCTAATTCACCCCTCCACTTT.

With respect to this clone: Mismatch with germline at one junction end may stem from a read error. This chain uses TRBV19 with TRBJ1-2; maybe TRBD1 (5 bases). Germline loops: CDR1 LNHDA, CDR2 SQIVND (reference sequence). This CDR3 contains 15 residues. CDR3 loop: CASSMSVIGDYGYTF. In DNA, the CDR3 is TGTGCCAGTAGTATGAGTGTAATCGGGGACTACGGCTACACCTTC.

This chain's CDR3 is CASSLWTGGLEDTQYF. The CDR3 nucleotides are TGCGCCAGCAGCTTGTGGACGGGGGGGCTTGAAGATACGCAGTATTTT. The chain employs TRBV5-1 and TRBJ2-3, with 8 bases aligning to TRBD2. The CDR3 is 16 residues long. The V and J ends lost 1 base and 5 bases, in that order; junction bases with no gene match: 9. Germline loops: CDR1 SGHRS, CDR2 YFSETQ. The full variable domain, its missing parts supplied by reference TRBV5-1 and TRBJ2-3, is KAGVTQTPRYLIKTRGQQVTLSCSPISGHRSVSWYQQTPGQGLQFLFEYFSETQRNKGNFPGRFSGRQFSNSRSEMNVSTLELGDSALYLCASSLWTGGLEDTQYFGPGTRLTVL.

The chain uses TRBV5-1 and TRBJ2-3; the match to TRBD2 covers 10 bases. With 0 bases clipped from V and 6 bases from J, the junction kept 7 bases outside the gene matches. The CDR3 length is 16 residues. Germline loops: CDR1 SGHRS, CDR2 YFSETQ. CDR3 protein: CASSLVSGGARDTQYF. The DNA of the CDR3 is TGCGCCAGCAGCTTGGTCAGCGGGGGGGCCAGGGATACGCAGTATTTT. The full variable domain, with the rest looked up from reference TRBV5-1 and TRBJ2-3, is KAGVTQTPRYLIKTRGQQVTLSCSPISGHRSVSWYQQTPGQGLQFLFEYFSETQRNKGNFPGRFSGRQFSNSRSEMNVSTLELGDSALYLCASSLVSGGARDTQYFGPGTRLTVL.